This record covers a single T cell receptor (beta chain). The method was immunoSEQ multiplex PCR; TCRdb's version includes in-frame clones alone and lacks a portion of them. This sample yields 46,000 or so clones, of which roughly 90% are seen a single time; roughly 19% belongs to the top ten. CDR1 is LGHNT, CDR2 FRNRAP, per germline. The trim removed 6 bases at V and 5 bases at J, leaving 13 bases unmatched. This CDR3 has 16 residues. The sample originates from a study of blood T cell repertoires in COVID-19. Study context: From T cells, B-cell-depleted T cells, or PBMCs came the material, which was cDNA or gDNA.

The rearrangement uses TRBV12-5 and TRBJ1-1; TRBD1 matches at 9 bases. The sequence came from a man between 65 and 85 years old with active COVID-19. Material: peripheral blood. DNA of the CDR3: TGTGCTAGTGGAACCGGGACAGGGTATGGGAGGACTGAAGCTTTCTTT. Its translation is CASGTGTGYGRTEAFF.